The 22 T cell receptor beta chains listed next were all sequenced from one sample in a study of T-cell reconstitution after alpha-beta-depleted transplantation in children. TCRbeta library preparation incorporated unique molecular identifiers. TCRdb called the PCR reads again in MiXCR, with one record for every CDR3 protein. The data contain 190,000 or so distinct CDR3 sequences, 5.5% to 7% of them seen just once; the ten biggest clones take up around 4.3%. Sequenced here: PBMCs, sampled before TCRalphabeta/CD19-depleted stem cell transplant. These receptors were collected from a girl less than two years old with combined immunodeficiency, due to receive a stem cell transplant.

This clonotype appeared once. This chain links TRBV4-3 with TRBJ2-3, with D uncertain. Germline CDR1 reads LGHNA; CDR2 reads YSLEER. With 0 bases removed from V and 8 bases from J, the gap between germline ends came to 6 bases. The CDR3 extends over 12 amino acids. The CDR3 loop reads CASSQDHATQYF. The DNA of the CDR3 is TGCGCCAGCAGCCAAGACCACGCTACGCAGTATTTT.

This clonotype has at least ten counts. In DNA, the CDR3 is TGTGCCAGCAGTTTTACGGGGTCCGGAAACACCATATATTTT. Translating gives CASSFTGSGNTIYF. The chain recombines TRBV12-3 or TRBV12-4 with TRBJ1-3; D uncertain. This CDR3 is built from 14 residues. V was shortened by 3 bases and J by 4 bases, with 10 bases between the two germline ends.

The CDR3 loop reads CASSANKGGVYNEQFF. CDR3 sequence (DNA): TGCGCCAGCAGCGCAAACAAAGGGGGGGTCTACAATGAGCAGTTCTTC. The V gene is TRBV4-3, the J gene TRBJ2-1; TRBD2 might be the D (7 bases). V gave up 5 bases and J gave up 3 bases, with 17 bases separating them. The CDR3 totals 16 residues. CDR1 and CDR2 from the germline V gene are LGHNA and YSLEER.

Many counts were recorded for this clonotype. The rearrangement uses TRBV25-1 and TRBJ2-1; 9 positions match TRBD2. The CDR3 sequence is 18 residues long. The germline V gene encodes CDR1 MGHDK and CDR2 SYGVNS. The ends lost 3 bases at V and 0 bases at J; junction bases unmatched: 9. The CDR3 loop reads CASSDRGLAISSYNEQFF. The CDR3, as DNA: TGTGCCAGCAGTGATAGGGGACTAGCCATCAGCTCCTACAATGAGCAGTTCTTC.

About this clonotype itself: A read error is possible here, since a much larger clone lies one base away. Since the CDR3 does not end with the conserved phenylalanine or tryptophan, this likely comes from a read error. V usage is TRBV29-1 and J usage is TRBJ1-1; tentative D call: TRBD1 (5 bases). This CDR3 has 13 residues. With 7 bases removed from V and 0 bases from J, the gap between germline ends came to 12 bases. CDR1 and CDR2 (germline): SQVTM, ANQGSEA. In DNA, the CDR3 is TGCAGCGGAGGGGAACAAATGAACACTGAAGCTTTCTCT. It encodes CSGGEQMNTEAFS.

This clonotype appeared many times. This sequence joins TRBV4-1 and TRBJ2-7; 7 bases are shared with TRBD1. V lost 0 bases, J lost 2 bases, and 4 bases stayed unmatched. The CDR3 totals 15 residues. Germline V gives CDR1 MGHRA, CDR2 YSYEKL. This CDR3 reads CASSQEGTAPYEQYF. The CDR3 nucleotides are TGCGCCAGCAGCCAAGAAGGGACAGCTCCCTACGAGCAGTACTTC.

This clonotype was recorded many times. V is TRBV7-8 and J is TRBJ2-2; TRBD1 or TRBD2 may be the D gene (5 bases each). CDR3 size: 15 residues. Trimming removed 1 base from V and 4 bases from J, with 10 bases in between. The V gene's germline CDR1 is SGHVS and CDR2 FQNEAQ. In nucleotides, the CDR3 is TGTGCCAGCAGCTTAGTGGGGACCGGCACCGGGGAGCTGTTTTTT. As protein: CASSLVGTGTGELFF.

The chain couples TRBV12-3 or TRBV12-4 to TRBJ1-1, with D tentatively TRBD1 (6 bases). The germline V and J ends were trimmed by 5 bases and 11 bases, with 15 bases remaining between them. The CDR3 length is 12 residues. For the CDR3, the DNA is TGTGCCAGCAGTCCCACAGGGCTTGGCGCTTTCTTT. Translation: CASSPTGLGAFF.

This clonotype was found a few times. V gene TRBV7-8 combines with J gene TRBJ2-7; 10 bases map to TRBD1. This CDR3 has 15 amino acids. V lost 4 bases to trimming and J lost 0 bases; unmatched junction nucleotides: 3. Per germline, CDR1 SGHVS and CDR2 FQNEAQ. CDR3 sequence (DNA): TGTGCCAGCAGCTCGACAGGGGGCAACTCCTACGAGCAGTACTTC. This sequence encodes CASSSTGGNSYEQYF.

Ten or more counts support this clonotype. The chain links TRBV4-1 to TRBJ2-3; TRBD2 agrees at 11 bases. Unmatched junction bases numbered 9, after V lost 0 bases and J lost 4 bases. The CDR3 spans 18 residues. Germline CDR1 reads MGHRA; CDR2 reads YSYEKL. DNA of the CDR3: TGCGCCAGCAGCCAAGATCGACTAGCGGGAAAGGTGGCAGATACGCAGTATTTT. Protein sequence: CASSQDRLAGKVADTQYF.

As concerns this clonotype: A much larger clone lies one base from this, so it may be a read error. The CDR3: CASSFGAYHEKLFF. The CDR3 DNA is TGTGCCAGCAGCTTCGGGGCTTACCATGAAAAACTGTTTTTT. V is TRBV12-1 and J is TRBJ1-4; no check of the table's D call, TRBD1, against the DNA was made. TRBV12-1 is flagged as a pseudogene. The CDR3 is 14 amino acids.

This clonotype was seen many times. This sequence joins TRBV29-1 and TRBJ2-7; TRBD2 is a possible D gene (6 bases). The germline V and J ends were trimmed by 6 bases and 5 bases, with 14 bases remaining between them. The CDR3 is made up of 12 amino acids. Germline CDR1 SQVTM, CDR2 ANQGSEA. The CDR3 DNA follows: TGCAGCGTGCCGGGACCGGGGGACGAGCAGTACTTC. Translation gives CSVPGPGDEQYF.

This clonotype was recorded many times. V usage is TRBV5-5 and J usage is TRBJ2-3, with D perhaps matching TRBD2 (6 bases). Trimming left V 4 bases short and J 3 bases short, with 12 bases between. This CDR3 has 14 residues. In germline, CDR1 is SGHKS, CDR2 YYEKEE (reference sequence). Written as DNA, the CDR3 is TGTGCCAGCAGCCAAGCCGGGACTACAGATACGCAGTATTTT. Amino acids: CASSQAGTTDTQYF. Based on the CDR3 plus reference TRBV5-5 and TRBJ2-3, the full variable domain is DAGVTQSPTHLIKTRGQQVTLRCSPISGHKSVSWYQQVLGQGPQFIFQYYEKEERGRGNFPDRFSARQFPNYSSELNVNALLLGDSALYLCASSQAGTTDTQYFGPGTRLTVL.

This clonotype was picked up many times. The chain uses TRBV18 and TRBJ2-3; D remains ambiguous. The CDR3 contains 11 residues. CDR1 and CDR2 (germline): KGHSH, LQKENI. Trimming took 3 bases from V and 6 from J, leaving 4 bases between them. The CDR3 nucleotides read TGTGCCAGCTCACCCGGGGATACGCAGTATTTT. The encoded protein is CASSPGDTQYF.

This clonotype was found a few times. In DNA form, the CDR3 reads TGTGCCAGCAGCTTCTCCCTCGGTGCGGGGGCGGGTTACGGCTACACCTTC. This gives the protein CASSFSLGAGAGYGYTF. The chain combines TRBV7-2 with TRBJ1-2; D might be TRBD1 (6 bases). This CDR3 spans 17 amino acids. The V gene's germline CDR1 is SGHTA and CDR2 FQGNSA. V shed 3 bases and J shed 8 bases, with 25 bases lying between them. The full variable domain, in which reference TRBV7-2 and TRBJ1-2 provide the parts outside the CDR3, is GAGVSQSPSNKVTEKGKDVELRCDPISGHTALYWYRQSLGQGLEFLIYFQGNSAPDKSGLPSDRFSAERTGGSVSTLTIQRTQQEDSAVYLCASSFSLGAGAGYGYTFGSGTRLTVV.

This clonotype was detected many times. This rearrangement joins TRBV10-3 to TRBJ1-2, with a possible D match to TRBD1 (5 bases). CDR3 size: 13 residues. Germline V gene data show CDR1 as ENHRY and CDR2 as SYGVKD. The V end lost 2 bases, the J end lost 4 bases, and 8 bases lay between the germline ends. DNA of the CDR3: TGTGCCATCAGTGAGGGGGCCGGCTATGGCTACACCTTC. It codes for CAISEGAGYGYTF.

This clonotype was detected many times. This sequence joins TRBV7-2 and TRBJ2-1, with D perhaps matching TRBD2 (7 bases). V was trimmed by 1 base and J by 9 bases, leaving 16 bases between them. Per the germline V gene, CDR1 is SGHTA and CDR2 is FQGNSA. The CDR3 spans 15 residues. CDR3 bases: TGTGCCAGCAGCTTAGTAGGGGGGGGGCGACTTGAGCAGTTCTTC. It is translated as CASSLVGGGRLEQFF.

This clonotype has only a few counts. The chain couples TRBV7-2 to TRBJ2-1, with 13 bases identical to TRBD2. The length of the CDR3 is 16 residues. Germline V gene data show CDR1 as SGHTA and CDR2 as FQGNSA. V shed 1 base and J 8 bases; nucleotides not matched to a gene: 5. DNA of the CDR3: TGTGCCAGCAGCTTAGAGGGGACTAGCGGGGCCTATGAGCAGTTCTTC. Encoded protein: CASSLEGTSGAYEQFF.

The table lists this clonotype with many counts. The V gene is TRBV7-2, the J gene TRBJ2-1, with D maybe TRBD2 (6 bases). Germline assignment: CDR1 SGHTA and CDR2 FQGNSA. The V end lost 5 bases, the J end lost 1 base, and 15 bases lay between the germline ends. The CDR3 covers 16 residues. CDR3 coding DNA: TGTGCCAGCAGCCTTCTGGGCGGGGCGTCCTACAATGAGCAGTTCTTC. Protein product: CASSLLGGASYNEQFF.

This clonotype was detected ten times or more. The J gene is TRBJ2-6, the V gene TRBV25-1; D assignment may be TRBD1 or TRBD2 (6 bases each). The CDR3 has 20 amino acids. The V end was cut by 0 bases, the J end by 1 base, with 19 bases between. Germline V lookup: CDR1 MGHDK, CDR2 SYGVNS. DNA for the CDR3: TGTGCCAGCAGTGAATACTTTATACGGTGGGGGGCGTCTGGGGCCAACGTCCTGACTTTC. Its translation: CASSEYFIRWGASGANVLTF.

The table lists this clonotype with many counts. One end of the junction does not line up with germline, which may come from a read error. This chain uses TRBV28 with TRBJ2-1; 11 bases line up with TRBD2. There are 20 residues in the CDR3. The germline V gene has CDR1 MDHEN and CDR2 SYDVKM. The CDR3 region has the DNA TGTGCCAGCAGTTTACTCGGACTAGCGGGCCAACCGGCCTCCCACAATGAGCAGTTCTTC. Its translation is CASSLLGLAGQPASHNEQFF.

There are a few counts of this clonotype. The rearrangement links TRBV20-1 to TRBJ1-5; 9 bases align to TRBD1. The CDR3 is 18 residues long. V lost 0 bases and J lost 2; bases outside the gene matches: 11. Germline assignment: CDR1 DFQATT and CDR2 SNEGSKA (reference sequence). Written as DNA, the CDR3 is TGCAGTGCTAGAGATGGGTTAAATCGGGACAGGGGCAATCAGCCCCAGCATTTT. As protein: CSARDGLNRDRGNQPQHF.